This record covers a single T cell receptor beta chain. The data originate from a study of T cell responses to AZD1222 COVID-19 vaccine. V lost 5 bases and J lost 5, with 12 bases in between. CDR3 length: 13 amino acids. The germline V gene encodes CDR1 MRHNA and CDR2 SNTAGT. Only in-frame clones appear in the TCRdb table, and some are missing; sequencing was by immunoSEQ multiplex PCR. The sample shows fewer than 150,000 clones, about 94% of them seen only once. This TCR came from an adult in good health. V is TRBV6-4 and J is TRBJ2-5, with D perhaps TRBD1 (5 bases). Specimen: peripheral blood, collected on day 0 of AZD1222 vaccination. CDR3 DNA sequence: TGTGCCAGCAGTCCAAGGGGTGGGGAGACCCAGTACTTC. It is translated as CASSPRGGETQYF.